These 7 T cell receptor beta chains share one sample of origin, sequenced in a study of T cell responses to AZD1222 COVID-19 vaccine. Using immunoSEQ multiplex PCR, the repertoire was profiled, and TCRdb retains in-frame clones only, with some absent. Of about 59,000 clones listed, roughly 87% are singletons. Sequencing used peripheral blood, obtained 28 days after the second AZD1222 dose. These receptors were obtained from an adult who received the AZD1222 COVID-19 vaccine.

With regard to this clone: Other DNA sequences of this sample code for an identical CDR3. The V and J genes are TRBV2 and TRBJ2-3; tentatively, D is TRBD2 (5 bases). The length of the CDR3 is 14 residues. Germline CDR1 SNHLY, CDR2 FYNNEI. V lost 6 bases to trimming and J lost 2 bases, with 12 bases between them. CDR3 region: CASRRTGTTDTQYF. The CDR3 bases are TGTGCCAGCAGAAGGACTGGAACCACAGATACGCAGTATTTT. The whole variable domain, remainder taken from reference TRBV2 and TRBJ2-3, is EPEVTQTPSHQVTQMGQEVILRCVPISNHLYFYWYRQILGQKVEFLVSFYNNEISEKSEIFDDQFSVERPDGSNFTLKIRSTKLEDSAMYFCASRRTGTTDTQYFGPGTRLTVL.

The J gene is TRBJ1-2, the V gene TRBV27; the match to TRBD1 covers 8 bases. The CDR3 covers 15 residues. Germline V gene sequence: CDR1 MNHEY, CDR2 SMNVEV (reference sequence). With 5 bases clipped from V and 1 base from J, the junction kept 6 bases outside the gene matches. The CDR3 reads CASSRGDRSNYGYTF. DNA of the CDR3: TGTGCCAGCAGTAGAGGGGACAGGAGTAACTATGGCTACACCTTC.

This chain joins TRBV29-1 and TRBJ2-7, with TRBD1 matching 8 bases. This CDR3 is built from 16 residues. Germline CDR1 is SQVTM and CDR2 is ANQGSEA. Trimming at V came to 2 bases and at J to 6 bases, leaving 15 bases not matched to a gene. The chain's CDR3 is CSVETRKGQGAGEQYF. The CDR3 DNA follows: TGCAGCGTTGAAACCCGTAAGGGGCAGGGGGCTGGCGAGCAGTACTTC.

The chain links TRBV18 to TRBJ2-7; D gene uncertain. Germline V gene data show CDR1 as KGHSH and CDR2 as LQKENI. V was pared by 3 bases and J by 5 bases, with 11 bases between. The CDR3 is 13 residues long. Written as DNA, the CDR3 is TGTGCCAGCTCACCTCCGGTTTTGGACGAGCAGTACTTC. Residues: CASSPPVLDEQYF.

V and J are TRBV6-1 and TRBJ1-4; 7 nucleotides match TRBD1. The germline gives CDR1 MNHNS, CDR2 SASEGT. V lost 2 bases and J lost 8; bases outside the gene matches: 8. This CDR3 comprises 15 residues. The DNA of the CDR3 is TGTGCCAGCAGTGAATGGGAGGGGGCTAGGGAAAAACTGTTTTTT. It specifies CASSEWEGAREKLFF.

A note on this clone: Other DNA sequences in this specimen translate into the identical CDR3. Here the CDR3 reads CASSPPPGGSNQPQHF. CDR3 nucleotides: TGTGCCAGCTCACCACCACCGGGAGGAAGCAATCAGCCCCAGCATTTT. This chain joins TRBV18 and TRBJ1-5; D call uncertain. Germline V gene lookup returns CDR1 KGHSH and CDR2 LQKENI. Trimming left V 0 bases short and J 1 base short, with 10 bases between. The CDR3 has 16 amino acids. The full variable domain, rest sourced from reference TRBV18 and TRBJ1-5, is NAGVMQNPRHLVRRRGQEARLRCSPMKGHSHVYWYRQLPEEGLKFMVYLQKENIIDESGMPKERFSAEFPKEGPSILRIQQVVRGDSAAYFCASSPPPGGSNQPQHFGDGTRLSIL.

This chain joins TRBV2 and TRBJ1-6; no firm D call. The CDR3 is made up of 12 amino acids. V gave up 7 bases and J gave up 3 bases, with 4 bases separating them. Germline CDR1 SNHLY, CDR2 FYNNEI. This chain's CDR3 is CASNSYNSPLHF. CDR3 bases: TGTGCCAGCAACAGCTATAATTCACCCCTCCACTTT.